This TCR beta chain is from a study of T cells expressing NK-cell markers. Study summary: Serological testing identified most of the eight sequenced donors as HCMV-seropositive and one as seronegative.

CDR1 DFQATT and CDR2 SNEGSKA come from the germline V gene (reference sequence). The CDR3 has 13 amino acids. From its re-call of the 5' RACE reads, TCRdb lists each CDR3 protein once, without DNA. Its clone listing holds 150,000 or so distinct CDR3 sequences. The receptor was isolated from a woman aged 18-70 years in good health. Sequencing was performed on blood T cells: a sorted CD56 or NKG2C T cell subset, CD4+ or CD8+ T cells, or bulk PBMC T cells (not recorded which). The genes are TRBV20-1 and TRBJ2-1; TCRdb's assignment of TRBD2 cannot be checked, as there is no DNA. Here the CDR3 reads CSASLTNANEQFF.